This T cell receptor delta chain originates from a study of gamma-delta T cells after stem cell transplantation. CDR1 GEAIGNYY and CDR2 EKD come from the germline V gene. The V gene end was trimmed by 0 bases and the J gene end by 2 bases; junction bases not matched to a gene: 5. There are 19 residues in the CDR3. TCRdb redid the clone calls on the RT-PCR reads with CATT. The repertoire includes fewer than 13,000 delta-chain clones, roughly 1.3% of them detected once, and 10% to 13% sits in the top ten. This chain joins TRDV2 and TRDJ3; 11 positions match TRDD3. This TCR derives from a human donor. It is not recorded whose cells these are; they may come from a transplant donor. Sequencing was carried out using gamma-delta T cells. CDR3 amino acids: CACDTLGDTNAWDTRQMFF. For the CDR3, the DNA is TGTGCCTGTGACACCTTGGGGGATACGAACGCCTGGGACACCCGACAGATGTTTTTC.